Listed below are T cell receptor beta chains from one sample, sequenced in a study of blood T cell repertoires in COVID-19. TCRdb keeps only in-frame clones here, not all; method: immunoSEQ multiplex PCR. The table lists over 55,000 clones, 65% to 85% of them singletons. Sequenced sample: peripheral blood. The origin of the receptors is a man aged 80 or over with COVID-19, enrolled during active disease. The CDR3 runs from the conserved cysteine through the conserved F or W.

v_call cdr3_aa
TRBV27 CASRSPNTGELFF
TRBV10-3 CAILFDDGTDTQYF
TRBV6-5 CASSPYTEAFF
TRBV5-5 CASGLGGSTDTQYF
TRBV28 CASNPRGTGAEKLFF
TRBV19 CASSIFGREEKLFF
TRBV5-1 CASSFSTSTELENTIYF
TRBV19 CASSIQGARYGYTF
TRBV6-5 CASIKQAGNTIYF
TRBV5-6 CASSLERYEQYF
TRBV28 CASSLFGGSNTGELFF
TRBV4-3 CASSTNKASGRFNEQFF
TRBV15 CATSRHKQGGNTIYF
TRBV4-2 CASSPTGGLGSGGGYTF
TRBV6-2/TRBV6-3 CASSYRPSGSYNEQFF
TRBV27 CASSYSGTAFNQPQHF
TRBV7-2 CASSPYRDIGNTIYF
TRBV9 CASSVFTSYNEQFF
TRBV4-2 CASSQVETGRAYNSPLHF
TRBV5-5 CASSPGQAIQPQHF
TRBV29-1 CSVDFEGTKQFF
TRBV6-6 CASSYFGTLGRETQYF
TRBV5-4 CASSLRLAQETQYF
TRBV30 CAWSPRWTGAYNSPLHF
TRBV23-1 CASALKGAQETQYF
TRBV9 CASSVEWWASGNTIYF
TRBV12-3/TRBV12-4 CASIPDGGYGYTF
TRBV25-1 CASSQTGSSTDTQYF
TRBV6-6 CASTNPGLAGEAEQFF
TRBV6-5 CASSLGTGVSYGYTF
TRBV18 CASSPGPTTDTQYF
TRBV6-2/TRBV6-3 CASSYSGTGPYEQYF
TRBV19 CASSIPPGQGRTEAFF
TRBV27 CASSLLGGQPQHF
TRBV7-2 CASSFWGGNEKLFF
TRBV18 CASSPSTRGYTEAFF
TRBV6-6 CASSYSRDEQFF
TRBV5-1 CASSFAGAQDYGYTF
TRBV7-8 CASSLAPSSGRVNEQFF
TRBV27 CASSLLGQGEGANYGYTF
TRBV5-5 CASSLVEAATEAFF
TRBV5-8 CASSRRQGRYTGELFF
TRBV2 CASSPFGSGGPEELFF
TRBV7-2 CASGTGRYNEQFF